The 30 T cell receptor beta chains below come from one sample, sequenced in a study of control samples from healthy donors and cancer patients. Profiling relied on immunoSEQ multiplex PCR, and the TCRdb table lists in-frame clones only, not all of them. The table includes roughly 160,000 clones, about 90% detected once. The sequencing sample was made of blood. These receptors were taken from a woman aged 25 to 39 in good health.

J is TRBJ2-7 and V is TRBV5-6; 9 bases are shared with TRBD1. V trimming: 0 bases; J trimming: 5 bases; junction bases outside the gene matches: 9. CDR3 length equals 16 residues. Germline CDR1 reads SGHDT; CDR2 reads YYEEEE. The DNA for the CDR3 is TGTGCCAGCAGCTTGGTGGGGACAGGGCTTTCCCACGAGCAGTACGTC. Translation: CASSLVGTGLSHEQYV.

This rearrangement joins TRBV30 to TRBJ1-5; the match to TRBD1 covers 8 bases. CDR1 and CDR2 from the germline V gene are GTSNPN and SVGIG (reference sequence). The CDR3 extends over 17 amino acids. The junction had 14 bases not matched to a gene; V was cut back by 0 bases and J by 7 bases. This chain's CDR3 is CAWSVGVGQGAYQPQHF. CDR3 nucleotide sequence: TGTGCCTGGAGTGTTGGGGTGGGGCAGGGGGCTTACCAGCCCCAGCATTTT.

This rearrangement joins TRBV14 to TRBJ2-7, with 11 bases matching TRBD2. Germline assignment: CDR1 SGHDN and CDR2 FVKESK. Germline trimming cut 1 base from V and 6 bases from J; bases unmatched to any gene: 14. The CDR3 length is 18 residues. The CDR3 here is CASSQGYSGRALVAEQYF. For the CDR3, the DNA is TGTGCCAGCAGCCAAGGTTATAGCGGGAGGGCCCTCGTCGCCGAGCAGTACTTC.

V and J are TRBV5-1 and TRBJ1-1; D gene ambiguous. The V end lost 5 bases, the J end lost 1 base, and 9 bases lay between the germline ends. CDR1 SGHRS and CDR2 YFSETQ come from the germline V gene. CDR3 length equals 13 residues. CDR3 amino acids: CASRPTGNTEAFF. The CDR3 coding sequence is TGCGCCAGCAGACCCACCGGGAACACTGAAGCTTTCTTT.

The chain carries TRBV6-4 and TRBJ2-2, with 9 bases aligning to TRBD2. Germline CDR1 MRHNA, CDR2 SNTAGT. The CDR3 is made up of 16 amino acids. J gave up 3 bases and V 6 bases, and 8 bases lay outside the gene matches. The CDR3 here is CASRDSGGMDTGELFF. The CDR3 DNA reads TGTGCCAGCAGAGACAGCGGGGGGATGGACACCGGGGAGCTGTTTTTT.

V gene TRBV5-6 combines with J gene TRBJ1-3, with D possibly matching TRBD1 (5 bases). This CDR3 is 14 amino acids long. V was trimmed by 6 bases and J by 4 bases, leaving 14 bases between them. Germline V gene lookup returns CDR1 SGHDT and CDR2 YYEEEE. CDR3 protein: CASTVDTGGNTIYF. CDR3 nucleotide sequence: TGTGCCAGCACCGTGGACACTGGAGGAAACACCATATATTTT.

The rearrangement links TRBV2 to TRBJ1-4; D ambiguous. Trimming cost V 4 bases and J 0 bases, with 9 bases left between them. CDR3 size: 15 residues. Germline V gene data show CDR1 as SNHLY and CDR2 as FYNNEI. The CDR3 nucleotides are TGTGCCAGCAGTGTAGGCGCCGCAACTAATGAAAAACTGTTTTTT. It specifies CASSVGAATNEKLFF.

This rearrangement joins TRBV27 to TRBJ1-5; D call uncertain. V was cut by 5 bases and J by 3 bases, with 11 bases left in between. This CDR3 is built from 14 residues. The germline V gene encodes CDR1 MNHEY and CDR2 SMNVEV (reference sequence). The CDR3 coding sequence is TGTGCCAGCAGTCCCCGGGGAAACAATCAGCCCCAGCATTTT. The encoded protein is CASSPRGNNQPQHF.

The chain employs TRBV27 and TRBJ2-3; unclear D gene. Per germline, CDR1 MNHEY and CDR2 SMNVEV (reference sequence). The CDR3 is 15 amino acids. The V end lost 8 bases, the J end lost 2 bases, and 17 bases lay between the germline ends. The CDR3 spells CASSPRPPLTDTQYF. In DNA form, the CDR3 reads TGTGCCAGCTCCCCCAGGCCTCCGCTCACAGATACGCAGTATTTT.

The chain links TRBV5-6 to TRBJ1-1; maybe TRBD1 (6 bases). Trimming removed 0 bases from V and 7 bases from J, with 7 bases in between. The germline V gene encodes CDR1 SGHDT and CDR2 YYEEEE. The length of the CDR3 is 12 residues. The CDR3 loop reads CASSLVQGEAFF. The CDR3 DNA reads as TGTGCCAGCAGCTTGGTACAGGGTGAAGCTTTCTTT.

The rearrangement joins TRBV27 to TRBJ2-1, with 9 bases aligning to TRBD1. Germline V lookup: CDR1 MNHEY, CDR2 SMNVEV (reference sequence). J was trimmed by 8 bases and V by 4 bases; bases with no gene match: 12. This CDR3 is built from 16 residues. CDR3 residues: CASSSPRDREGYEQFF. The CDR3 DNA reads as TGTGCCAGCAGTTCCCCCCGGGACAGGGAGGGGTATGAGCAGTTCTTC.

V usage is TRBV27 and J usage is TRBJ1-1; 7 bases agree with TRBD1. Germline V gene lookup returns CDR1 MNHEY and CDR2 SMNVEV (reference sequence). This CDR3 spans 14 amino acids. J gave up 7 bases and V 5 bases, and 10 bases lay outside the gene matches. The CDR3 sequence: CASSPALRQGEAFF. CDR3 DNA sequence: TGTGCCAGCAGTCCAGCGCTTAGACAGGGTGAAGCTTTCTTT.

The chain recombines TRBV7-8 with TRBJ2-2; tentative D call: TRBD2 (5 bases). In germline, CDR1 is SGHVS, CDR2 FQNEAQ. The CDR3 has 15 residues. Between the trimmed V and J ends, which lost 3 bases and 0 bases, there was a span of 8 bases. Written as DNA, the CDR3 is TGTGCCAGCAGCTTTTCGGGGACGAACACCGGGGAGCTGTTTTTT. Its protein product is CASSFSGTNTGELFF. Using reference TRBV7-8 and TRBJ2-2 for the parts outside the CDR3, the full variable domain is GAGVSQSPRYKVAKRGQDVALRCDPISGHVSLFWYQQALGQGPEFLTYFQNEAQLDKSGLPSDRFFAERPEGSVSTLKIQRTQQEDSAVYLCASSFSGTNTGELFFGEGSRLTVL.

This clone was found a few times. The chain is built from TRBV7-2 and TRBJ2-7; 11 nucleotides align to TRBD1. This CDR3 contains 16 residues. Trimming took 2 bases from V and 2 from J; bases not matched to a gene: 5. Per germline, CDR1 SGHTA and CDR2 FQGNSA. CDR3 bases: TGTGCCAGCAGCTTATCCACGGGACAGGGGGCCTACGAGCAGTACTTC. Translation gives CASSLSTGQGAYEQYF.

This chain connects TRBV29-1 to TRBJ2-4; a weak D match, TRBD2 (5 bases). The CDR3 runs to 13 residues. CDR1 and CDR2 (germline): SQVTM, ANQGSEA. V gave up 3 bases and J gave up 6 bases, with 12 bases separating them. CDR3: CSVEVTAGNIQYF. In DNA form, the CDR3 reads TGCAGCGTTGAGGTAACCGCGGGAAACATTCAGTACTTC.

This chain links TRBV18 with TRBJ2-1; 8 nucleotides match TRBD1. The CDR3 extends over 16 amino acids. In germline, CDR1 is KGHSH, CDR2 LQKENI. Trimming cost V 2 bases and J 1 base; bases outside gene matches: 4. The CDR3 protein is CASSPGRTGSYNEQFF. As DNA, the CDR3 is TGTGCCAGCTCACCAGGGCGGACAGGGTCCTACAATGAGCAGTTCTTC.

V usage is TRBV11-2 and J usage is TRBJ2-7; the D gene is possibly TRBD2 (6 bases). The CDR3 length is 15 residues. Germline V CDR1 and CDR2: SGHAT, FQNNGV. Trimming cost V 6 bases and J 6 bases, with 21 bases left between them. The CDR3 loop is CASRPGGAPRLEQYF. CDR3 in DNA: TGTGCCAGCAGGCCCGGCGGGGCCCCTCGACTCGAGCAGTACTTC.

This clone was found a few times. The rearrangement joins TRBV11-2 to TRBJ1-3, with a possible D match to TRBD1 (5 bases). The CDR3 consists of 17 residues. Germline V gene data show CDR1 as SGHAT and CDR2 as FQNNGV. Trimming took off 0 bases at V and 0 bases at J, with 12 bases between the two ends. The CDR3 DNA reads as TGTGCCAGCAGCTTAGACATTCAGGGAAACTCTGGAAACACCATATATTTT. Its protein is CASSLDIQGNSGNTIYF.

V and J are TRBV7-9 and TRBJ2-5; the D is unclear. The V gene's germline CDR1 is SEHNR and CDR2 FQNEAQ (reference sequence). CDR3 length: 13 residues. Trimming stripped 6 bases from V and 5 bases from J, with 13 bases between. The CDR3 sequence: CASSPILAETQYF. The CDR3 coding sequence is TGTGCCAGCAGTCCTATACTTGCGGAGACCCAGTACTTC.

The J gene is TRBJ1-2, the V gene TRBV6-1, with D perhaps TRBD1 (6 bases). The germline V gene has CDR1 MNHNS and CDR2 SASEGT. The V gene lost 1 base and the J gene lost 5 bases, with 11 bases spanning the gap. The CDR3 runs 14 residues. As DNA, the CDR3 is TGTGCCAGCAGTGAAGGGGGACACTTATATGGCTACACCTTC. This sequence encodes CASSEGGHLYGYTF.

The V call is TRBV5-1, the J call TRBJ2-3; 11 positions agree with TRBD2. Trimming removed 1 base from V and 3 bases from J; junction bases left unmatched: 13. The CDR3 consists of 19 residues. The germline V gene has CDR1 SGHRS and CDR2 YFSETQ. The CDR3 DNA reads as TGCGCCAGCAGCTTGCTCGGACTAGCGGGCGGTGGCAGGACAGATACGCAGTATTTT. Encoded protein: CASSLLGLAGGGRTDTQYF.

A few counts support this clone. V and J are TRBV19 and TRBJ2-3; 7 bases line up with TRBD2. Per germline, CDR1 LNHDA and CDR2 SQIVND (reference sequence). This CDR3 has 15 residues. V lost 5 bases and J lost 4; bases outside the gene matches: 9. The chain's CDR3 is CASSLSGNPSDTQYF. Here the CDR3 DNA reads TGTGCCAGTAGTTTGAGCGGGAATCCTTCAGATACGCAGTATTTT.

The chain carries TRBV5-6 and TRBJ2-5, with D possibly TRBD2 on 6 matching bases. Germline values: CDR1 SGHDT, CDR2 YYEEEE. The CDR3 runs to 17 residues. V was pared by 3 bases and J by 2 bases, with 20 bases between. This CDR3 reads CASSYDRVGLRQETQYF. The CDR3 DNA is TGTGCCAGCAGCTACGATCGAGTGGGACTTAGGCAAGAGACCCAGTACTTC.

The count of this clone is one. The chain has TRBV19 and TRBJ2-1; no definite D call. The CDR3 extends over 11 amino acids. V lost 7 bases, J lost 5 bases, and 6 bases lay in between. Germline-derived CDR1 and CDR2 are LNHDA and SQIVND (reference sequence). CDR3 DNA sequence: TGTGCCAGTATCAGCAACAATGAGCAGTTCTTC. The encoded protein is CASISNNEQFF.

There are a few counts of this clone. The chain joins TRBV6-5 to TRBJ1-5; possible D gene TRBD1, 5 bases. The CDR3 runs to 14 residues. The germline CDR1 and CDR2 sequences are MNHEY and SVGAGI. V lost 4 bases and J 4 bases, leaving 11 bases between the germline ends. The CDR3: CASSWDGRNQPQHF. For the CDR3, the DNA is TGTGCCAGCAGTTGGGACGGCAGGAATCAGCCCCAGCATTTT.

V usage is TRBV7-2 and J usage is TRBJ2-3; D possibly corresponds to TRBD2 (5 bases). The CDR3 totals 12 residues. Trimming shortened V by 5 bases and J by 9 bases, and 12 bases separated the two germline ends. CDR1 is SGHTA, CDR2 FQGNSA, per germline. The DNA for the CDR3 is TGTGCCAGCAGCCCTAGCCGGGCGACGCAGTATTTT. This codes for CASSPSRATQYF.

The chain joins TRBV20-1 to TRBJ2-1, with unresolved D. From germline, CDR1 is DFQATT and CDR2 SNEGSKA (reference sequence). CDR3 length: 11 residues. V shed 4 bases and J shed 10 bases, with 11 bases lying between them. This CDR3 is CSATIAGEQFF. CDR3 nucleotides: TGCAGTGCTACCATAGCAGGCGAGCAGTTCTTC.

The V and J genes are TRBV9 and TRBJ1-5, with D tentatively TRBD1 (5 bases). The CDR3 extends over 15 amino acids. With 3 bases removed from V and 3 bases from J, the gap between germline ends came to 13 bases. Germline CDR1 SGDLS, CDR2 YYNGEE. The CDR3 spells CASSADGTYNQPQHF. DNA of the CDR3: TGTGCCAGCAGCGCGGACGGGACCTACAATCAGCCCCAGCATTTT.

The chain uses TRBV18 and TRBJ2-5; the D gene could be TRBD1 or TRBD2 (5 bases each). V shed 6 bases and J shed 1 base, with 9 bases lying between them. There are 13 residues in the CDR3. Germline V gene data show CDR1 as KGHSH and CDR2 as LQKENI. In DNA form, the CDR3 reads TGTGCCAGCTCTAGGGACCGCCAAGAGACCCAGTACTTC. The encoded protein is CASSRDRQETQYF.

The chain joins TRBV30 to TRBJ1-2, with D possibly TRBD1 on 6 matching bases. CDR1 and CDR2 (germline): GTSNPN, SVGIG (reference sequence). The length of the CDR3 is 13 residues. V gave up 2 bases and J gave up 8 bases, with 15 bases separating them. CDR3 amino acids: CAWSTQGIGGYTF. In DNA form, the CDR3 reads TGTGCCTGGAGTACACAGGGAATTGGGGGCTACACCTTC.